These 27 T cell receptor beta chains came from one sample sequenced in a study of T cells after yellow fever vaccination. Each CDR3 protein is one row after TCRdb ran MiXCR on the 5' RACE reads. The sample contains some 120,000 distinct CDR3 sequences, 8.4% of which appear only once. The sample consisted of CD8+ T cells sorted from PBMCs, taken 45 days after the yellow fever booster vaccination. The receptors were gathered from a man aged 25-45 years who received the YFV17D yellow fever vaccine.

This clonotype was picked up many times. J is TRBJ2-1 and V is TRBV25-1; 11 bases are shared with TRBD2. From germline, CDR1 is MGHDK and CDR2 SYGVNS. The CDR3 sequence is 15 residues long. V lost 2 bases and J lost 9; bases outside the gene matches: 6. The DNA for the CDR3 is TGTGCCAGCAGTGAACTAGCGGGAGGCCCCGGTGAGCAGTTCTTC. It is translated as CASSELAGGPGEQFF.

Ten or more counts support this clonotype. The CDR3 DNA reads as TGTGCCAGCAGTGAGTGGCTTGCCCAGGAGACCCAGTACTTC. Amino acids: CASSEWLAQETQYF. The rearrangement uses TRBV12-3 or TRBV12-4 and TRBJ2-5; D gene ambiguous. This CDR3 is 14 amino acids long. Trimming took off 5 bases at V and 5 bases at J, with 15 bases between the two ends.

This clonotype has more than one count but fewer than ten. The chain carries TRBV7-2 and TRBJ1-5, with a possible D match to TRBD1 (6 bases). V gave up 5 bases and J gave up 6 bases, with 20 bases separating them. The CDR3 is 16 residues long. CDR1 and CDR2 (germline): SGHTA, FQGNSA. DNA of the CDR3: TGTGCCAGCAGCCCCCGAGGGGGGGAACGGGGTCAGCCCCAGCATTTT. It encodes CASSPRGGERGQPQHF.

The V and J genes are TRBV9 and TRBJ2-2; a weak D match, TRBD2 (7 bases). This CDR3 comprises 16 residues. V gave up 3 bases and J gave up 4 bases, with 16 bases separating them. Germline V gives CDR1 SGDLS, CDR2 YYNGEE. CDR3 amino acids: CASSAKGGLGTGELFF. CDR3 sequence (DNA): TGTGCCAGCAGCGCCAAGGGGGGGCTGGGCACCGGGGAGCTGTTTTTT.

This clonotype was recorded many times. V usage is TRBV7-9 and J usage is TRBJ2-3; D not resolved. This CDR3 is built from 13 residues. Looked up from germline, CDR1 is SEHNR and CDR2 is FQNEAQ (reference sequence). V was pared by 1 base and J by 8 bases, with 10 bases between. The CDR3 DNA is TGTGCCAGCAGCTTAGTTCCAGACGTTACGCAGTATTTT. Translating gives CASSLVPDVTQYF.

J is TRBJ2-3 and V is TRBV4-3, with D tentatively TRBD1 or TRBD2 (5 bases each). V gave up 0 bases and J gave up 4 bases, with 17 bases separating them. Germline V gives CDR1 LGHNA, CDR2 YSLEER. CDR3 length: 17 amino acids. The CDR3 sequence: CASSQELGEGRADTQYF. The CDR3 nucleotides are TGCGCCAGCAGCCAAGAATTGGGGGAAGGAAGGGCAGATACGCAGTATTTT.

There are many counts of this clonotype. The chain carries TRBV6-6 and TRBJ2-4; D gene uncertain. The CDR3 sequence is 13 residues long. V was shortened by 7 bases and J by 7 bases, with 14 bases between the two germline ends. In germline, CDR1 is MNHNY, CDR2 SVGAGI (reference sequence). The CDR3 spells CASTPSAENIQYF. CDR3 bases: TGTGCCAGCACCCCCAGTGCCGAGAACATTCAGTACTTC.

This clonotype was seen only a few times. The chain is built from TRBV4-3 and TRBJ1-2; TRBD1 is a possible D gene (5 bases). The germline CDR1 and CDR2 sequences are LGHNA and YSLEER. Deletions cut 0 bases from V and 6 bases from J, with 17 bases between. The CDR3 loop spans 16 amino acids. The CDR3 here is CASSQDRQGLSHGYTF. DNA of the CDR3: TGCGCCAGCAGCCAAGATCGGCAGGGTCTATCACATGGCTACACCTTC.

This clonotype was counted at least ten times. V is TRBV5-5 and J is TRBJ2-1; D is possibly TRBD1 or TRBD2 (5 bases each). Trimming pared 0 bases from V and 9 bases from J, leaving 25 bases between. CDR1 is SGHKS and CDR2 is YYEKEE in the germline V gene (reference sequence). This CDR3 has 18 amino acids. CDR3 nucleotide sequence: TGTGCCAGCAGCTTGGTAGTCGGGACCAATGCCCTTTTGAGTGAGCAGTTCTTC. As protein: CASSLVVGTNALLSEQFF.

This clonotype was detected ten times or more. The rearrangement links TRBV9 to TRBJ2-5; 7 nucleotides align to TRBD2. Looked up from germline, CDR1 is SGDLS and CDR2 is YYNGEE. With 6 bases clipped from V and 2 bases from J, the junction kept 7 bases outside the gene matches. This CDR3 is built from 14 residues. In DNA form, the CDR3 reads TGTGCCAGCAAGGCGGGAGACGAACAAGAGACCCAGTACTTC. This codes for CASKAGDEQETQYF.

This clonotype has ten or more counts. This chain joins TRBV19 and TRBJ2-1; the match to TRBD2 covers 7 bases. CDR3 length: 16 amino acids. Germline lookup yields CDR1 LNHDA and CDR2 SQIVND (reference sequence). V gave up 1 base and J gave up 4 bases; unmatched junction bases: 7. The CDR3 reads CASSIGFPSGYNEQFF. CDR3 nucleotides: TGTGCCAGTAGTATAGGTTTCCCTAGCGGATACAATGAGCAGTTCTTC. Combining the CDR3 with reference TRBV19 and TRBJ2-1 gives the whole variable domain DGGITQSPKYLFRKEGQNVTLSCEQNLNHDAMYWYRQDPGQGLRLIYYSQIVNDFQKGDIAEGYSVSREKKESFPLTVTSAQKNPTAFYLCASSIGFPSGYNEQFFGPGTRLTVL.

This clonotype was recorded many times. V usage is TRBV12-3 or TRBV12-4 and J usage is TRBJ2-7; D may be TRBD1 or TRBD2 (5 bases each). Deletions cut 4 bases from V and 3 bases from J, with 16 bases between. This CDR3 is 15 amino acids long. CDR3 in DNA: TGTGCCAGCAGTTCTAGTGGGACGGAAAACTACGAGCAGTACTTC. Translating it yields CASSSSGTENYEQYF.

This clonotype was detected many times. The rearrangement links TRBV29-1 to TRBJ1-2; 7 bases are a match to TRBD1. The germline CDR1 and CDR2 sequences are SQVTM and ANQGSEA. V shed 5 bases and J 6 bases; nucleotides not matched to a gene: 9. The CDR3 is made up of 13 amino acids. The CDR3 loop is CSVPGQARNGYTF. CDR3 nucleotide sequence: TGCAGCGTTCCTGGACAGGCCAGGAATGGCTACACCTTC. The whole variable domain, remainder taken from reference TRBV29-1 and TRBJ1-2, is SAVISQKPSRDICQRGTSLTIQCQVDSQVTMMFWYRQQPGQSLTLIATANQGSEATYESGFVIDKFPISRPNLTFSTLTVSNMSPEDSSIYLCSVPGQARNGYTFGSGTRLTVV.

This clonotype was observed many times. The V gene is TRBV3-1, the J gene TRBJ2-7; TRBD2 matches at 9 bases. Trimming took 3 bases from V and 6 from J; bases not matched to a gene: 15. Germline V gives CDR1 LGHDT, CDR2 YNNKEL (reference sequence). The CDR3 is 17 residues long. The CDR3 region has the DNA TGTGCCAGCAGCCACCTGTGCCAGCGGGAGGTAAACTGCGAGCAGTACTTC. Translation: CASSHLCQREVNCEQYF.

This clonotype was recorded at least ten times. The chain recombines TRBV5-1 with TRBJ2-7, with no clear D. CDR3 length: 14 residues. The ends were cut back, 4 bases at V and 2 bases at J, with 13 bases in the middle. Germline CDR1 SGHRS, CDR2 YFSETQ. CDR3 DNA: TGCGCCAGCAGCCCGACCGAGAATACCTACGAGCAGTACTTC. This sequence encodes CASSPTENTYEQYF.

In this sample, this clonotype turned up many times. The V call is TRBV10-3, the J call TRBJ2-7, with TRBD2 as a possible D gene (6 bases). The length of the CDR3 is 12 residues. Per the germline V gene, CDR1 is ENHRY and CDR2 is SYGVKD. V lost 2 bases and J lost 9, with 11 bases in between. The CDR3, as DNA: TGTGCCATCAGTGAGCCGACCGGGAGGCAGTACTTC. It specifies CAISEPTGRQYF.

The sample holds a few counts of this clonotype. The chain combines TRBV7-2 with TRBJ2-4; D not resolved. Germline V lookup: CDR1 SGHTA, CDR2 FQGNSA. The CDR3 contains 15 residues. V lost 0 bases and J 8 bases, leaving 14 bases between the germline ends. CDR3 in DNA: TGTGCCAGCAGCTTAGCTTTGGGCAGAGAGGACATTCAGTACTTC. Encoded protein: CASSLALGREDIQYF.

This clonotype was counted at least ten times. This rearrangement joins TRBV7-9 to TRBJ1-5; no reliable D call. The germline CDR1 and CDR2 sequences are SEHNR and FQNEAQ (reference sequence). V was shortened by 4 bases and J by 4 bases, with 11 bases between the two germline ends. This CDR3 region has 14 residues. CDR3 region: CASSYSTGNQPQHF. DNA of the CDR3: TGTGCCAGCAGCTACAGCACCGGGAATCAGCCCCAGCATTTT.

This clonotype was recorded at least ten times. This sequence joins TRBV30 and TRBJ1-4; the D is unclear. Germline-derived CDR1 and CDR2 are GTSNPN and SVGIG (reference sequence). The V end was cut by 0 bases, the J end by 13 bases, with 6 bases between. The CDR3 runs 10 residues. CDR3 bases: TGTGCCTGGAGTGTTAACGGACTGTTTTTT. Protein: CAWSVNGLFF.

There are many counts of this clonotype. The V and J genes are TRBV7-8 and TRBJ2-5, with TRBD2 identical over 7 bases. Losses at the gene ends were 4 bases for V and 0 bases for J; bases not matched to a gene: 2. This CDR3 contains 14 residues. Germline V lookup: CDR1 SGHVS, CDR2 FQNEAQ. CDR3 nucleotides: TGTGCCAGCAGCTCCGGGAGGTACCAAGAGACCCAGTACTTC. Translated, it gives CASSSGRYQETQYF.

In its sample, this clonotype was seen many times. V and J are TRBV9 and TRBJ2-1; 14 nucleotides align to TRBD2. The CDR3 contains 17 residues. The germline CDR1 and CDR2 sequences are SGDLS and YYNGEE. J lost 5 bases, V lost 3 bases, and 7 bases had no gene match. The CDR3 loop is CASSDRTSGRLDNEQFF. The CDR3 DNA reads as TGTGCCAGCAGCGACCGGACTAGCGGGAGGCTAGACAATGAGCAGTTCTTC.

This clonotype was seen repeatedly, ten times or more. The chain links TRBV6-5 to TRBJ2-1; a weak D match, TRBD1 (5 bases). CDR3 length: 13 amino acids. The ends were cut back, 2 bases at V and 7 bases at J, with 9 bases in the middle. The V gene's germline CDR1 is MNHEY and CDR2 SVGAGI. The CDR3 sequence: CASSYTRANEQFF. CDR3 bases: TGTGCCAGCAGTTACACCAGGGCGAATGAGCAGTTCTTC.

This clonotype has a count of ten or more. DNA for the CDR3: TGTGCCAGCAGCCTCGGGACAGGGAGAGATGAAGCTTTCTTT. It yields the protein CASSLGTGRDEAFF. The gene calls are TRBV5-6 and TRBJ1-1; 9 bases line up with TRBD1. The ends lost 4 bases at V and 7 bases at J; junction bases unmatched: 8. The CDR3 sequence is 14 residues long. Germline assignment: CDR1 SGHDT and CDR2 YYEEEE.

This clonotype was found many times. V is TRBV6-2 or TRBV6-3 and J is TRBJ2-7, with a possible D match to TRBD1 (6 bases). The CDR3 loop spans 12 amino acids. Trimming removed 5 bases from V and 3 bases from J, with 8 bases in between. The V gene's germline CDR1 is MNHEY and CDR2 SVGEGT. The CDR3 DNA follows: TGTGCCAGCAGTGGGACACTCTACGAGCAGTACTTC. This gives the protein CASSGTLYEQYF.

This clonotype appeared a few times. The CDR3 DNA sequence: TGTGCCTGGAGATACACCCGGGACTCTGGGGCCAACGTCCTGACTTTC. This gives the protein CAWRYTRDSGANVLTF. The rearrangement links TRBV30 to TRBJ2-6; D might be TRBD2 (5 bases). Per germline, CDR1 GTSNPN and CDR2 SVGIG (reference sequence). V lost 3 bases and J 0 bases, leaving 12 bases between the germline ends. This CDR3 contains 16 residues.

This clonotype came up many times. This chain uses TRBV7-9 with TRBJ2-7; 9 bases map to TRBD2. J was trimmed by 4 bases and V by 5 bases; bases with no gene match: 9. This CDR3 comprises 15 residues. Germline-derived CDR1 and CDR2 are SEHNR and FQNEAQ (reference sequence). The CDR3 loop reads CASSPRVAGGYEQYF. The CDR3 region has the DNA TGTGCCAGCAGCCCACGGGTTGCGGGAGGGTACGAGCAGTACTTC. Full variable domain (remainder filled in from reference TRBV7-9 and TRBJ2-7): DTGVSQNPRHKITKRGQNVTFRCDPISEHNRLYWYRQTLGQGPEFLTYFQNEAQLEKSRLLSDRFSAERPKGSFSTLEIQRTEQGDSAMYLCASSPRVAGGYEQYFGPGTRLTVT.

This clonotype was picked up many times. The chain combines TRBV9 with TRBJ2-1; a possible D gene is TRBD2 (6 bases). CDR1 and CDR2 from the germline V gene are SGDLS and YYNGEE. The CDR3 has 12 residues. Trimming stripped 2 bases from V and 9 bases from J, with 9 bases between. The CDR3 sequence: CASSVGGLEQFF. The CDR3 DNA reads as TGTGCCAGCAGCGTTGGGGGACTTGAGCAGTTCTTC.